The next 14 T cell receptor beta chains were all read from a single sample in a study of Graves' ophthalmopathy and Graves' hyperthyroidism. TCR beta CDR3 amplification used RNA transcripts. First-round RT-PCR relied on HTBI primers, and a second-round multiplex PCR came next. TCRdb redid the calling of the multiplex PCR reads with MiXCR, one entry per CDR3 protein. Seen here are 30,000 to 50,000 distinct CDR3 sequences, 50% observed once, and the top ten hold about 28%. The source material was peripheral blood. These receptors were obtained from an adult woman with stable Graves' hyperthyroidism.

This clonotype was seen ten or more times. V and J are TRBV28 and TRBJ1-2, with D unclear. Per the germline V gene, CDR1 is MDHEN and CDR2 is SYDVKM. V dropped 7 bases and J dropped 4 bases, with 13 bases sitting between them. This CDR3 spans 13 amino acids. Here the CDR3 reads CASKATRPYGYTF. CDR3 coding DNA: TGTGCCAGCAAAGCAACAAGACCCTATGGCTACACCTTC.

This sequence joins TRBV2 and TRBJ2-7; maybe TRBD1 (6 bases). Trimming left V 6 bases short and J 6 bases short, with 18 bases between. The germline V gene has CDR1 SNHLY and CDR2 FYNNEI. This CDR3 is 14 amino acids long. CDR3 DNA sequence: TGTGCCAGCAGCTTAGTAGGGGGACAAAGCGAGCAGTACTTC. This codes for CASSLVGGQSEQYF.

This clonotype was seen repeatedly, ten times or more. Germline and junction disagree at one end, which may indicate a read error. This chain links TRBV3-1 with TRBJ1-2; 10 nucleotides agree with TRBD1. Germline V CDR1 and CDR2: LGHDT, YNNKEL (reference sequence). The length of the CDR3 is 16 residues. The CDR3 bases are TGTGCCAGCAGCCCACCTCCGGGACAGGGGAACTATAGCTACACCTTC. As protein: CASSPPPGQGNYSYTF.

CDR3 residues: CASSQTGASYEQYF. The DNA of the CDR3 is TGTGCCAGCAGCCAGACAGGGGCCTCCTACGAGCAGTACTTC. V is TRBV7-3 and J is TRBJ2-7; 8 nucleotides agree with TRBD1. Per the germline V gene, CDR1 is SGHTA and CDR2 is FQGTGA. After removal of 5 bases from V and 0 bases from J, the junction contained 3 bases not matched to a gene. The CDR3 has 14 amino acids.

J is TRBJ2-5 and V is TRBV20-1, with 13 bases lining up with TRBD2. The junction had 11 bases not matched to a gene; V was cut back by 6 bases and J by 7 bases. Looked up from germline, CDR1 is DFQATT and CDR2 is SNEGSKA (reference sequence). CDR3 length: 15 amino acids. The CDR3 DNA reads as TGCAGTGCCAGGATGACTAGCGGGGGGCCCCCGACCCAGTACTTC. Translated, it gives CSARMTSGGPPTQYF.

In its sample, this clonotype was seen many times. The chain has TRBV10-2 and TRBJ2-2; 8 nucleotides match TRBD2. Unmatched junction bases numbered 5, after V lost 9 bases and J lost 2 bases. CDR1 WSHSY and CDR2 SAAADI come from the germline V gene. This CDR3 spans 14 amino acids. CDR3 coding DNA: TGCGCCAGAAAAGCGGGAGACAACACCGGGGAGCTGTTTTTT. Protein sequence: CARKAGDNTGELFF.

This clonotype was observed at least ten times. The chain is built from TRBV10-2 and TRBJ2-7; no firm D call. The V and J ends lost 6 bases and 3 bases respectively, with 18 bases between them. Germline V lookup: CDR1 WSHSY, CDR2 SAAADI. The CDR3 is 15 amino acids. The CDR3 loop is CASSPWGAGNYEQYF. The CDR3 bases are TGCGCCAGCAGCCCCTGGGGTGCAGGTAACTACGAGCAGTACTTC.

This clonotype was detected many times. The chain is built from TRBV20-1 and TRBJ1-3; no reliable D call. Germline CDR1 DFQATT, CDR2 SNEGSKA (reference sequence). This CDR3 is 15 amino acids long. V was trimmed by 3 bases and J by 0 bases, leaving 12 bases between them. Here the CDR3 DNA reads TGCAGTGCTAGTCCGGTACCTTTCTCTGGAAACACCATATATTTT. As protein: CSASPVPFSGNTIYF.

CDR3 sequence: CASSLAGTSGGREQYF. Written as DNA, the CDR3 is TGCGCCAGCAGCTTGGCCGGGACTAGCGGGGGACGCGAGCAGTACTTC. The V and J genes are TRBV5-1 and TRBJ2-7, with 14 bases fitting TRBD2. Germline V lookup: CDR1 SGHRS, CDR2 YFSETQ. The CDR3 extends over 16 amino acids. The ends lost 0 bases at V and 6 bases at J; junction bases unmatched: 5.

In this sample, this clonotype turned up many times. CDR3 protein: CASSPVTGSGNTIYF. CDR3 coding DNA: TGCGCCAGCAGCCCTGTCACAGGGTCTGGAAACACCATATATTTT. The gene calls are TRBV5-1 and TRBJ1-3; a possible D gene is TRBD1 (6 bases). Germline V gene data show CDR1 as SGHRS and CDR2 as YFSETQ. The ends were cut back, 4 bases at V and 1 base at J, with 12 bases in the middle. This CDR3 is built from 15 residues.

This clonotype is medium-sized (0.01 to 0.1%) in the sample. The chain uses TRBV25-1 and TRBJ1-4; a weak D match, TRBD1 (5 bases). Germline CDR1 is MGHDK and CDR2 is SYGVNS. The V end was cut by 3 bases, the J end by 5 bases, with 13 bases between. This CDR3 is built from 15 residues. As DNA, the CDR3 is TGTGCCAGCAGTGATAGTAGGGGCCAGAATGAAAAACTGTTTTTT. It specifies CASSDSRGQNEKLFF.

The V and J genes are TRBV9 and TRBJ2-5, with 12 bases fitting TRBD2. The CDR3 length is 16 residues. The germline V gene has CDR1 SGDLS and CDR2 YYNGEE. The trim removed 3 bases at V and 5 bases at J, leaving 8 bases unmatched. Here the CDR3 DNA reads TGTGCCAGCAGCGCCCTAGCGGGAGGGCCGTGGGAGACCCAGTACTTC. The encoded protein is CASSALAGGPWETQYF.

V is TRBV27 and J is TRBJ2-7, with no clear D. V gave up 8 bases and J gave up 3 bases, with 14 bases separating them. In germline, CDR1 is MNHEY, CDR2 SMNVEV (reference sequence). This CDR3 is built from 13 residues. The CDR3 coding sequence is TGTGCCAGCGTTCTCGGCCCCGGCTACGAGCAGTACTTC. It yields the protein CASVLGPGYEQYF.

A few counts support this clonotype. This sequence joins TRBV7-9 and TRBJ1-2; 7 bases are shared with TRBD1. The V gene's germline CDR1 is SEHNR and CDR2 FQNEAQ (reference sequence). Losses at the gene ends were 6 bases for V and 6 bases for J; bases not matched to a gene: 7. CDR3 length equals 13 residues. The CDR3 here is CASRPQGLDGYTF. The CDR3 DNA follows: TGTGCCAGCAGGCCACAGGGGCTCGATGGCTACACCTTC.